This entry is about one T cell receptor (beta chain). Its target is not known. This specimen comes from a study of T cell repertoires in cytomegalovirus infection. Study background: Public TCR beta signatures marked donors with CMV infection and the matching HLA.

Germline V gene data show CDR1 as MNHEY and CDR2 as SMNVEV (reference sequence). The V gene end was trimmed by 4 bases and the J gene end by 4 bases; junction bases not matched to a gene: 6. CDR3 length: 15 residues. Overall study results and limits: Ex vivo responses were dominated by HLA-C-restricted CMV-specific TCR beta clonotypes. Summed frequency of shared TCR beta families picked out CMV carriers who also had the relevant HLA.

TCRdb ran MiXCR on the reads and lists one entry per CDR3 protein. The sample includes some 500,000 distinct CDR3 sequences, 30% to 35% seen only once; the top ten take around a sixth. The chain couples TRBV27 to TRBJ2-2, with 7 bases that match TRBD1. The sequencing used cultured PBMCs, collected from culture after CMV antigen stimulation. The TCR sequence derives from a human donor in good health (CMV status not recorded). Some clones in this sample may be carry-over from other donors' samples. Here the CDR3 DNA reads TGTGCCAGCAGTTCCTTGGCAGGGGGCACCGGGGAGCTGTTTTTT. Protein product: CASSSLAGGTGELFF.